Listed below are T cell receptor beta chains from one sample, sequenced in a study of Graves' ophthalmopathy and Graves' hyperthyroidism. TCRdb analysed the multiplex PCR reads with MiXCR anew, one entry per CDR3 protein. The sample contains about 370,000 distinct CDR3 sequences, around 17% of which appear only once. Sequenced: peripheral blood. These receptors all come from a woman under 30 with Graves' ophthalmopathy. Both conserved end residues are part of each CDR3. The D gene is left open where the match is weak. The listing skips clone size in some rows; elsewhere it reads once, few, many or a size class.

v_call	j_call	d_call	clone_size	cdr3_nt	cdr3_aa
TRBV12-3/TRBV12-4	TRBJ2-5	TRBD1	many	TGTGCCAGCCGGACAGGGGTACAAGAGACCCAGTACTTC	CASRTGVQETQYF
TRBV6-2/TRBV6-3	TRBJ1-1	-	many	TGTGCCAGCAGGAGAGGGAACACTGAAGCTTTCTTT	CASRRGNTEAFF
TRBV6-2/TRBV6-3	TRBJ1-1	-	many	TGTGCCAGCAGTTATCCCCGCTTCGGACAGCACACTGAAGCTTTCTTT	CASSYPRFGQHTEAFF
TRBV30	TRBJ1-1	-	many	TGTGCCTGGAGTGTCCCCACAGGAGGAGCTTTCTTT	CAWSVPTGGAFF
TRBV4-1	TRBJ1-1	-	few	TGCGCCAGCAGCCCAGACAGCACGAACACTGAAGCTTTCTTT	CASSPDSTNTEAFF
TRBV4-1	TRBJ2-5	TRBD1	many	TGCGCCAGCAGCCAGGACAGGGGAGAGACCCAGTACTTC	CASSQDRGETQYF
TRBV12-3/TRBV12-4	TRBJ2-5	-	few	TGTGCCAGCACCCGCGGTGGGACAAACCAAGAGACCCAGTACTTC	CASTRGGTNQETQYF
TRBV20-1	TRBJ2-7	-	few	TGCAGTGTGAGACCCAACCCCTACGAGCAGTACTTC	CSVRPNPYEQYF
TRBV19	TRBJ1-2	TRBD1	many	TGTGCCAGTAGTCCCCCCGGGACAGGGGAAAGCTATGGCTACACCTTC	CASSPPGTGESYGYTF
TRBV12-3/TRBV12-4	TRBJ2-5	-	many	TGTGCCAGCACCCCTTCTAGGGGGGAGACCCAGTACTTC	CASTPSRGETQYF
TRBV28	TRBJ2-5	-	-	TGTGCCAGCAGTTTCTTCGGACTACGTCAAGAGACCCAGTACTTC	CASSFFGLRQETQYF
TRBV7-2	TRBJ1-6	-	-	TGTGCCAGCAGCTTAGCGGTACAGGGAGGTACCTATAATTCACCCCTCCACTTT	CASSLAVQGGTYNSPLHF
TRBV6-5	TRBJ2-2	TRBD2	many	TGTGCCAGCAGTTTACTAGCGGGAGACGTCACCGGGGAGCTGTTTTTT	CASSLLAGDVTGELFF
TRBV11-2	TRBJ2-7	TRBD2	few	TGTGCCAGCAGCTTATCAGGGGGTAGCGGGAGATACGAGCAGTACTTC	CASSLSGGSGRYEQYF
TRBV24-1	TRBJ2-7	TRBD1	many	TGTGCCACCAGTGCCGACAGGGGGACCATCTACGAGCAGTACTTC	CATSADRGTIYEQYF
TRBV5-1	TRBJ1-1	TRBD1	many	TGCGCCAGCAGCTTGGTACAGGGGAGGATTAGCACTGAAGCTTTCTTT	CASSLVQGRISTEAFF
TRBV28	TRBJ1-6	-	many	TGTGCCAGCAGCTCCCTGGTCAAGGGTCCACCCCTCCACTTT	CASSSLVKGPPLHF
TRBV6-5	TRBJ2-7	TRBD1	-	TGTGCCAGCAGTTACTTTGGTCACAGGGGCACCGGGGAGCAGTACTTC	CASSYFGHRGTGEQYF
TRBV7-9	TRBJ1-2	-	many	TGTGCCAGCAGATTGGGGGGCTTGGATGGCTACACCTTC	CASRLGGLDGYTF
TRBV7-9	TRBJ2-5	-	-	TGTGCCAGCAGCTTCCCTTTCTTGGGGCCTAAAGAGACCCAGTACTTC	CASSFPFLGPKETQYF
TRBV25-1	TRBJ1-2	-	many	TGTGCCAGCAGTGAATGGGGGGTTAATGGCTACACCTTC	CASSEWGVNGYTF
TRBV19	TRBJ1-2	TRBD1	many	TGTGCCAGTAGTATTGCCCCAGGGGGCAGCTATGGCTACACCTTC	CASSIAPGGSYGYTF
TRBV11-2	TRBJ2-7	TRBD1	-	TGTGCCAGCAGCCCTCGGACAGGGGGCGGGTTAACCTACGAGCAGTACTTC	CASSPRTGGGLTYEQYF
TRBV29-1	TRBJ2-2	-	-	TGCAGCGTTGTGGTGGTAGGCACCGGGGAGCTGTTTTTT	CSVVVVGTGELFF
TRBV7-2	TRBJ2-5	-	-	TGTGCCAGCAGCTTTCCAGGGGGGGCGGGGGAGACCCAGTACTTC	CASSFPGGAGETQYF
TRBV28	TRBJ1-5	-	-	TGTGCCAGCAGTTTGTCCTTGGAGCCCCAGCATTTT	CASSLSLEPQHF
TRBV6-2/TRBV6-3	TRBJ2-7	TRBD1	many	TGTGCCAGCAGTTACTCCTTGACAGGGCGGAGGGAGCAGTACTTC	CASSYSLTGRREQYF
TRBV3-1	TRBJ2-5	-	many	TGTGCCAGCAGCTATTCGCGGACGGGGGGCGCAGGAGAGACCCAGTACTTC	CASSYSRTGGAGETQYF
TRBV6-1	TRBJ1-6	-	many	TGTGCCAGCAAAGCAGGGGCGCAGTCACCCCTCCACTTT	CASKAGAQSPLHF
TRBV6-2/TRBV6-3	TRBJ2-7	-	-	TGTGCCAGCAGTTACGACCATCCAGCTAGCCCCGATGAAGAGGAGCAGTACTTC	CASSYDHPASPDEEEQYF
TRBV19	TRBJ1-1	-	many	TGTGCCAGTAGTATCCATGAATTAGGGATTGAAGCTTTCTTT	CASSIHELGIEAFF
TRBV18	TRBJ1-1	-	few	TGTGCCAGCTCACCACCGGGCCCAGTGAGGAGCACTGAAGCTTTCTTT	CASSPPGPVRSTEAFF
TRBV29-1	TRBJ1-2	TRBD1	many	TGCAGCGGCGGCCCGGGGGAGGGGGCGCGTGGCTACACCTTC	CSGGPGEGARGYTF
TRBV28	TRBJ2-7	TRBD2	-	TGTGCCAGCAGTTTACTAGGACTAGAGGCCTACGAGCAGTACTTC	CASSLLGLEAYEQYF
TRBV7-2	TRBJ2-7	-	many	TGTGCCAGCAGCAACGGACGGATCTACGAGCAGTACTTC	CASSNGRIYEQYF
TRBV7-9	TRBJ2-7	TRBD2	many	TGTGCCATATCCATAGCGGGAGGCCGATACGAGCAGTACTTC	CAISIAGGRYEQYF
TRBV6-5	TRBJ2-7	-	many	TGTGCCAGCACTTCGGGGCCTCGTCGGGATCTCGAGCAGTACTTC	CASTSGPRRDLEQYF
TRBV7-2	TRBJ2-5	-	many	TGTGCCAGCAGTTTCCCCCCTCGGGGGGCCGTAGAGACCCAGTACTTC	CASSFPPRGAVETQYF
TRBV5-4	TRBJ2-7	TRBD1	many	TGTGCCAGCAGCTTGGGGACAGGGCTCAACGAGCAGTACTTC	CASSLGTGLNEQYF
TRBV20-1	TRBJ1-1	TRBD1	many	TGCAGTGCAAGGGGACAGGTAAACACTGAAGCTTTCTTT	CSARGQVNTEAFF
TRBV12-3/TRBV12-4	TRBJ2-7	TRBD2	-	TGTGCCAGCAGTACCGGGACGGCGGGGGGAGAGCAGTACTTC	CASSTGTAGGEQYF